This is a list of T cell receptor beta chains from one sample in a study of identical twins. Each CDR3 protein gets one entry after TCRdb re-called the 5' RACE reads with MiXCR. The sample includes under 300,000 distinct CDR3 sequences, over 12% of them seen just once. Sequencing input: memory (CD45RO+) T cells sorted from blood. The receptors originated from a woman younger than 30 in good health. The CDR3 runs from the conserved cysteine through the conserved F or W.

J | V | CDR3
TRBJ2-2 | TRBV7-2 | CASSPTALFGELFF
TRBJ1-5 | TRBV2 | CASLRDSNQPQHF
TRBJ1-3 | TRBV20-1 | CSASDASGNTIYF
TRBJ2-3 | TRBV20-1 | CSARDLGSQGATDTQYF
TRBJ1-2 | TRBV20-1 | CSAEGREGYGYTF
TRBJ2-3 | TRBV5-1 | CAGSLSGRALISDTQYF
TRBJ1-3 | TRBV6-5 | CASSSTGLGNTIYF
TRBJ2-2 | TRBV24-1 | CASSRGGVTGELFF
TRBJ2-3 | TRBV6-5 | CASSYGGPTDTQYF
TRBJ1-1 | TRBV4-2 | CASSQGGGRDMNTEAFF
TRBJ2-1 | TRBV6-1 | CASKLAGGVYEQFF
TRBJ2-1 | TRBV11-3 | CASSFYGGGEQFF
TRBJ2-2 | TRBV3-1 | CASSQRLAGGDPFTGELFF
TRBJ2-7 | TRBV20-1 | CSASFSGSSYEQYF
TRBJ1-1 | TRBV19 | CASREPYTEAFF
TRBJ2-5 | TRBV6-5 | CASSYFLGQAGETQYF
TRBJ1-2 | TRBV10-3 | CATRQVDYGYTF
TRBJ2-5 | TRBV9 | CASSVSGTTTETQYF
TRBJ2-7 | TRBV10-3 | CAISDRTSGSVDEQYF
TRBJ2-1 | TRBV15 | CATKGGRASGDNEQFF
TRBJ1-2 | TRBV5-1 | CASSLGDRGNYGYTF
TRBJ2-1 | TRBV29-1 | CSTGGLASSLEQFF
TRBJ1-2 | TRBV11-2 | CASSLDRGDGYTF
TRBJ2-7 | TRBV7-9 | CAIQWYGAYEQYF
TRBJ2-3 | TRBV20-1 | CSARPGQGSDTQYF
TRBJ2-7 | TRBV3-1 | CASGKAGHPYEQYF
TRBJ2-1 | TRBV9 | CASSVMRGSYNEQFF
TRBJ2-1 | TRBV24-1 | CATSDGTRKFF
TRBJ1-5 | TRBV12-3/TRBV12-4 | CASRGQKNQPQHF
TRBJ2-5 | TRBV3-1 | CATSQEAQAGAEETQYF